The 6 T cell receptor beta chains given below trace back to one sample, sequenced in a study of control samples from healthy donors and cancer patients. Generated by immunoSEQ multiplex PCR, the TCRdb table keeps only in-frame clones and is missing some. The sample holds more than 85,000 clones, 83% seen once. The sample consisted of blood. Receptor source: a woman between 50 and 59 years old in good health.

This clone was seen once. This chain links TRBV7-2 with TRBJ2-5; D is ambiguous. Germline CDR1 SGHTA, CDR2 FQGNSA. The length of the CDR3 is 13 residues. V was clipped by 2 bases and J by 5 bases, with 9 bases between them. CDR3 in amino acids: CASSLPSRETQYF. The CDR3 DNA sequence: TGTGCCAGCAGCTTACCGTCTCGGGAGACCCAGTACTTC.

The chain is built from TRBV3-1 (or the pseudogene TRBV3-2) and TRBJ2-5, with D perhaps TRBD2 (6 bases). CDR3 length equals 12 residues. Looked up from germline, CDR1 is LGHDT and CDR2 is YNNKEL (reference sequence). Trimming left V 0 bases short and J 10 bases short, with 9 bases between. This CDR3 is CASSQDRERQYF. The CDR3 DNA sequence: TGTGCCAGCAGCCAAGATCGGGAGCGCCAGTACTTC.

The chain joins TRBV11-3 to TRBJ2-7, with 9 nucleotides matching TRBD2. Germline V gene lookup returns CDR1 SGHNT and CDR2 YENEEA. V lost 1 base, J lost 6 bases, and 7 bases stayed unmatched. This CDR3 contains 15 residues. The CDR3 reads CASSLGTAGGSEQYF. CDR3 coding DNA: TGTGCCAGCAGCTTAGGGACAGCGGGGGGAAGCGAGCAGTACTTC. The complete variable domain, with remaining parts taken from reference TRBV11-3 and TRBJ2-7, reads EAGVVQSPRYKIIEKKQPVAFWCNPISGHNTLYWYLQNLGQGPELLIRYENEEAVDDSQLPKDRFSAERLKGVDSTLKIQPAELGDSAVYLCASSLGTAGGSEQYFGPGTRLTVT.

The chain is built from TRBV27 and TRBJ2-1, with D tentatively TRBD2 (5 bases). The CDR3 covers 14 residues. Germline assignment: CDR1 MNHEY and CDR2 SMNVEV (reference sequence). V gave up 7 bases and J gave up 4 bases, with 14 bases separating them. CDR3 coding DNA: TGTGCCAGCACTCCCGGGGTGGGGTACAATGAGCAGTTCTTC. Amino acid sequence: CASTPGVGYNEQFF.

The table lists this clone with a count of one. In DNA form, the CDR3 reads TGTGCCAGCAGTTCCCCCTTGGCGGGAAAACTGTTTTTT. Its protein is CASSSPLAGKLFF. The J gene is TRBJ1-4, the V gene TRBV12-3 or TRBV12-4; D unresolved. Trimming left V 4 bases short and J 10 bases short, with 13 bases between. This CDR3 contains 13 residues.

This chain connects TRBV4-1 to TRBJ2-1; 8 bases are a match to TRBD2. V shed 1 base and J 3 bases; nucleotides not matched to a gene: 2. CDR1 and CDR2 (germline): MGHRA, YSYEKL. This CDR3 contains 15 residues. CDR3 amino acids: CASSQAGGDYNEQFF. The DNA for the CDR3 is TGCGCCAGCAGCCAAGCCGGGGGGGACTACAATGAGCAGTTCTTC.